The 25 T cell receptor beta chains given below trace back to one sample, sequenced in a study of beta chain features in type 1 diabetes. Findings of the study overall: There was a moderate but significant shortening of TCRB CDR3s in all four CD4+ subsets of Type 1 diabetes patients.

Sequencing targeted expressed TCRB transcripts, as all isolated RNA had been reverse transcribed. Profiled with immunoSEQ multiplex PCR; TCRdb holds only in-frame clones, not every one. The sample lists approximately 170,000 clones, approximately 7.8% seen once, with around 0.94% in the top ten. What these receptors recognize is not known. The material sequenced was central memory CD4+ T cells from blood. The receptors shown here come from a middle-aged woman with type 1 diabetes.

This clone was detected ten times or more. This chain joins TRBV29-1 and TRBJ1-2; unclear D gene. CDR3 length: 11 residues. V lost 3 bases and J 7 bases, leaving 9 bases between the germline ends. CDR1 is SQVTM and CDR2 is ANQGSEA in the germline V gene. The CDR3 loop reads CSVDQPGGYTF. The CDR3, as DNA: TGCAGCGTTGACCAGCCAGGTGGCTACACCTTC. Full variable domain (outside the CDR3, taken from reference TRBV29-1 and TRBJ1-2): SAVISQKPSRDICQRGTSLTIQCQVDSQVTMMFWYRQQPGQSLTLIATANQGSEATYESGFVIDKFPISRPNLTFSTLTVSNMSPEDSSIYLCSVDQPGGYTFGSGTRLTVV.

The chain's CDR3 is CASRVVGGTYNEQFF. For the CDR3, the DNA is TGTGCCAGTAGGGTAGTGGGGGGAACATACAATGAGCAGTTCTTC. The rearrangement links TRBV19 to TRBJ2-1; the D gene is possibly TRBD2 (6 bases). The CDR3 consists of 15 residues. Trimming took 6 bases from V and 4 from J, leaving 16 bases between them. Germline V lookup: CDR1 LNHDA, CDR2 SQIVND (reference sequence).

This clone was counted only a few times. V usage is TRBV7-2 and J usage is TRBJ2-5; maybe TRBD2 (5 bases). Germline CDR1 reads SGHTA; CDR2 reads FQGNSA. The V end was cut by 7 bases, the J end by 2 bases, with 14 bases between. CDR3 length: 14 residues. The CDR3 sequence is CASTLNREQETQYF. Here the CDR3 DNA reads TGTGCCAGCACCCTAAATCGGGAACAAGAGACCCAGTACTTC. The full variable domain, in which reference TRBV7-2 and TRBJ2-5 provide the parts outside the CDR3, is GAGVSQSPSNKVTEKGKDVELRCDPISGHTALYWYRQSLGQGLEFLIYFQGNSAPDKSGLPSDRFSAERTGGSVSTLTIQRTQQEDSAVYLCASTLNREQETQYFGPGTRLLVL.

The chain joins TRBV10-3 to TRBJ1-2; TRBD1 aligns across 10 bases. The CDR3 has 15 amino acids. CDR1 ENHRY and CDR2 SYGVKD come from the germline V gene. The ends lost 4 bases at V and 8 bases at J; junction bases unmatched: 10. The CDR3 DNA follows: TGTGCCATCAGTGCCCCGGGACAGGGGTCGGAAGGCTACACCTTC. It yields the protein CAISAPGQGSEGYTF.

This clone came up a few times. The chain carries TRBV9 and TRBJ1-3; 8 bases match TRBD1. The CDR3 covers 15 residues. Looked up from germline, CDR1 is SGDLS and CDR2 is YYNGEE. V dropped 3 bases and J dropped 7; count of bases not matched to a gene: 9. The CDR3 sequence: CASSATGVIGNTIYF. The CDR3 region has the DNA TGTGCCAGCAGCGCGACAGGGGTAATCGGGAACACCATATATTTT. Based on the CDR3 plus reference TRBV9 and TRBJ1-3, the full variable domain is DSGVTQTPKHLITATGQRVTLRCSPRSGDLSVYWYQQSLDQGLQFLIQYYNGEERAKGNILERFSAQQFPDLHSELNLSSLELGDSALYFCASSATGVIGNTIYFGEGSWLTVV.

This clone appeared a few times. Written as DNA, the CDR3 is TGCGCCAGCAGCTGGGGAGGGACAGGCGGAGAGACCCAGTACTTC. Its translation is CASSWGGTGGETQYF. The genes are TRBV5-1 and TRBJ2-5; the D gene is possibly TRBD1 (8 bases). The CDR3 covers 15 residues. The V and J ends lost 3 bases and 4 bases respectively, with 16 bases between them. Germline assignment: CDR1 SGHRS and CDR2 YFSETQ.

This clone was counted only a few times. The V call is TRBV10-3, the J call TRBJ2-1; 14 bases are a match to TRBD2. There are 16 residues in the CDR3. V gave up 6 bases and J gave up 6 bases; unmatched junction bases: 7. CDR1 is ENHRY, CDR2 SYGVKD, per germline. CDR3 sequence: CAIRGTSGSNGNEQFF. The CDR3, as DNA: TGTGCCATCAGAGGGACTAGCGGGAGCAACGGCAATGAGCAGTTCTTC.

This clone was counted a few times. V usage is TRBV29-1 and J usage is TRBJ1-1, with a weak D call TRBD1 (5 bases). The CDR3 has 12 amino acids. Germline loops: CDR1 SQVTM, CDR2 ANQGSEA. Trimming pared 6 bases from V and 9 bases from J, leaving 17 bases between. CDR3 sequence (DNA): TGCAGCGTAGAGGTGACAGATAGTAAAGCTTTCTTT. As protein: CSVEVTDSKAFF.

This clone was recorded at least ten times. This chain links TRBV6-6 with TRBJ2-5; unclear D gene. Looked up from germline, CDR1 is MNHNY and CDR2 is SVGAGI (reference sequence). V gave up 6 bases and J gave up 0 bases, with 8 bases separating them. This CDR3 contains 13 residues. The CDR3 spells CASSQAYQETQYF. CDR3 in DNA: TGTGCCAGCAGCCAGGCGTACCAAGAGACCCAGTACTTC.

The chain carries TRBV7-3 and TRBJ2-2; 9 bases match TRBD2. Trimming at V came to 5 bases and at J to 4 bases, leaving 14 bases not matched to a gene. The germline gives CDR1 SGHTA, CDR2 FQGTGA. The CDR3 consists of 18 residues. The CDR3 reads CASSPGGGRGRATGELFF. The CDR3 DNA follows: TGTGCCAGCAGCCCCGGTGGCGGGCGCGGGAGGGCCACCGGGGAGCTGTTTTTT.

This clone was counted many times. This chain uses TRBV4-3 with TRBJ2-7; TRBD1 matches at 11 bases. From germline, CDR1 is LGHNA and CDR2 YSLEER. Germline trimming cut 4 bases from V and 4 bases from J; bases unmatched to any gene: 9. The CDR3 extends over 16 amino acids. CDR3 residues: CASSRRSGTGGYEQYF. The DNA of the CDR3 is TGCGCCAGCAGCCGCAGGTCGGGGACAGGGGGTTACGAGCAGTACTTC.

This clone was found a few times. The chain couples TRBV5-4 to TRBJ2-3; D gene uncertain. Trimming removed 1 base from V and 3 bases from J, with 9 bases in between. Germline-derived CDR1 and CDR2 are SGHNT and YYREEE (reference sequence). The CDR3 runs to 14 residues. CDR3 bases: TGTGCCAGCAGCTTGTCATTGAGGACAGATACGCAGTATTTT. Protein: CASSLSLRTDTQYF. Complete variable domain (other parts from reference TRBV5-4 and TRBJ2-3): ETGVTQSPTHLIKTRGQQVTLRCSSQSGHNTVSWYQQALGQGPQFIFQYYREEENGRGNFPPRFSGLQFPNYSSELNVNALELDDSALYLCASSLSLRTDTQYFGPGTRLTVL.

The chain employs TRBV6-5 and TRBJ1-2; D is uncertain. The CDR3 runs to 13 residues. CDR1 and CDR2 from the germline V gene are MNHEY and SVGAGI. Between the trimmed V and J ends, which lost 3 bases and 6 bases, there was a span of 11 bases. CDR3 coding DNA: TGTGCCAGCAGTTATAATTCGGGTGATGGCTACACCTTC. Translation gives CASSYNSGDGYTF.

The chain carries TRBV7-8 and TRBJ2-7; the D gene is possibly TRBD2 (5 bases). CDR1 and CDR2 from the germline V gene are SGHVS and FQNEAQ. The CDR3 extends over 15 amino acids. Trimming removed 3 bases from V and 3 bases from J, with 15 bases in between. Written as DNA, the CDR3 is TGTGCCAGCAGCTTGCGGGCTCCGGCGGGCTACGAGCAGTACTTC. It is translated as CASSLRAPAGYEQYF.

This clone appeared once. The V and J genes are TRBV28 and TRBJ2-1, with no clear D. Looked up from germline, CDR1 is MDHEN and CDR2 is SYDVKM. The V and J ends lost 1 base and 7 bases respectively, with 8 bases between them. The CDR3 has 13 residues. The CDR3 loop is CASSLFSRNEQFF. The CDR3 coding sequence is TGTGCCAGCAGTTTATTCTCACGGAATGAGCAGTTCTTC.

This clone was seen a few times. V gene TRBV29-1 combines with J gene TRBJ1-1, with TRBD1 as a possible D gene (5 bases). Trimming took 4 bases from V and 1 from J, leaving 13 bases between them. CDR1 is SQVTM and CDR2 is ANQGSEA in the germline V gene. CDR3 size: 14 residues. The chain's CDR3 is CSVGGLRGNTEAFF. The CDR3 nucleotides are TGCAGCGTTGGAGGATTAAGGGGGAACACTGAAGCTTTCTTT.

The DNA of the CDR3 is TGTGCCAGCAGCTCCTGGAAGGGGGGGTACAATGAGCAGTTCTTC. It is translated as CASSSWKGGYNEQFF. The chain has TRBV7-9 and TRBJ2-1; D perhaps matches TRBD2 (7 bases). V was trimmed by 4 bases and J by 4 bases, leaving 14 bases between them. This CDR3 region has 15 residues. The germline V gene encodes CDR1 SEHNR and CDR2 FQNEAQ (reference sequence). Full variable domain (remainder filled in from reference TRBV7-9 and TRBJ2-1): DTGVSQNPRHKITKRGQNVTFRCDPISEHNRLYWYRQTLGQGPEFLTYFQNEAQLEKSRLLSDRFSAERPKGSFSTLEIQRTEQGDSAMYLCASSSWKGGYNEQFFGPGTRLTVL.

V usage is TRBV29-1 and J usage is TRBJ2-7; unclear D gene. CDR1 is SQVTM and CDR2 is ANQGSEA in the germline V gene. The CDR3 contains 11 residues. V shed 6 bases and J shed 0 bases, with 6 bases lying between them. In DNA, the CDR3 is TGCAGCGTCGGTAGCTCCTACGAGCAGTACTTC. This sequence encodes CSVGSSYEQYF.

The rearrangement uses TRBV29-1 and TRBJ2-1, with 8 positions matching TRBD1. Per the germline V gene, CDR1 is SQVTM and CDR2 is ANQGSEA. V shed 7 bases and J 6 bases; nucleotides not matched to a gene: 11. The CDR3 consists of 14 residues. The CDR3 protein is CSANRGTAGNEQFF. CDR3 coding DNA: TGCAGCGCCAACAGGGGGACAGCAGGCAATGAGCAGTTCTTC.

This chain connects TRBV7-2 to TRBJ2-5; 8 positions match TRBD1. Per the germline V gene, CDR1 is SGHTA and CDR2 is FQGNSA. The CDR3 spans 15 residues. Trimming took 1 base from V and 1 from J; bases not matched to a gene: 2. The CDR3 nucleotides read TGTGCCAGCAGCTTAGGGGGGACAGGCCAAGAGACCCAGTACTTC. It codes for CASSLGGTGQETQYF.

This clone was observed a few times. The chain couples TRBV7-2 to TRBJ2-1; no firm D call. The germline V gene has CDR1 SGHTA and CDR2 FQGNSA. Trimming stripped 4 bases from V and 0 bases from J, with 4 bases between. The CDR3 runs to 13 residues. CDR3 in amino acids: CASSSVSYNEQFF. CDR3 coding DNA: TGTGCCAGCAGCTCCGTCTCCTACAATGAGCAGTTCTTC.

This clone showed up just a few times. The chain uses TRBV25-1 and TRBJ2-1; D is ambiguous. CDR1 and CDR2 from the germline V gene are MGHDK and SYGVNS. Trimming left V 4 bases short and J 4 bases short, with 8 bases between. The CDR3 extends over 13 amino acids. The CDR3 DNA is TGTGCCAGCAGTGGGGTAGCTTACAATGAGCAGTTCTTC. It codes for CASSGVAYNEQFF. The whole variable domain, remainder taken from reference TRBV25-1 and TRBJ2-1, is EADIYQTPRYLVIGTGKKITLECSQTMGHDKMYWYQQDPGMELHLIHYSYGVNSTEKGDLSSESTVSRIRTEHFPLTLESARPSHTSQYLCASSGVAYNEQFFGPGTRLTVL.

The CDR3 DNA sequence: TGTGCCACCAGCAGAGATAGTCGGGGGGATTACGAGCAGTACTTC. Protein sequence: CATSRDSRGDYEQYF. This chain uses TRBV15 with TRBJ2-7, with 7 bases fitting TRBD2. This CDR3 has 15 residues. Germline CDR1 LNHNV, CDR2 YYDKDF (reference sequence). V trimming: 0 bases; J trimming: 4 bases; junction bases outside the gene matches: 6.

The chain recombines TRBV29-1 with TRBJ2-5; D call uncertain. Germline-derived CDR1 and CDR2 are SQVTM and ANQGSEA. The V end lost 3 bases, the J end lost 1 base, and 9 bases lay between the germline ends. This CDR3 comprises 13 residues. CDR3 sequence: CSVEATAQETQYF. The CDR3 coding sequence is TGCAGCGTTGAGGCAACAGCCCAAGAGACCCAGTACTTC.

The chain has TRBV7-2 and TRBJ2-7; 9 nucleotides line up with TRBD1. Germline assignment: CDR1 SGHTA and CDR2 FQGNSA. This CDR3 spans 14 amino acids. The V gene end was trimmed by 5 bases and the J gene end by 1 base; junction bases not matched to a gene: 3. In DNA, the CDR3 is TGTGCCAGCAGCACGACAGGGGGATCCTACGAGCAGTACTTC. Protein sequence: CASSTTGGSYEQYF.